The 3 T cell receptor beta chains below were found in one sample sequenced in a study of read filtering for tumor transcriptome and immune sequencing. This library used roughly 370 ng RNA and molecular barcoded adaptors spanning alpha/delta and beta/gamma chains. TCRdb re-called the reads with MiXCR, one entry per CDR3 protein. The top ten clones hold approximately 15% of a sample with 50,000 or so distinct CDR3 sequences, approximately 18% of them seen once. Sequencing used a population of CD138-negative cells sorted from bone marrow. All receptors derive from a donor at least 40 years old with multiple myeloma.

Remarks on this clonotype: Just one base apart from a much larger clone, this may be a read error. The rearrangement uses TRBV7-9 and TRBJ2-7, with 7 bases lining up with TRBD1. The germline gives CDR1 SEHNR, CDR2 FQNEAQ (reference sequence). V shed 5 bases, J shed 5 bases, and the junction held 15 bases outside the gene matches. The CDR3 has 16 amino acids. The CDR3 loop is CASSRIFETGSHEQYF. Here the CDR3 DNA reads TGTGCCAGCAGCCGCATCTTTGAGACAGGGTCCCACGAGCAGTACTTC.

The V gene is TRBV19, the J gene TRBJ1-5; tentative D call: TRBD1 (6 bases). Germline CDR1 and CDR2: LNHDA and SQIVND (reference sequence). Trimming shortened V by 6 bases and J by 0 bases, and 12 bases separated the two germline ends. This CDR3 is built from 15 residues. CDR3 in DNA: TGTGCCAGTAGGTTACAGGGCTATAGCAATCAGCCCCAGCATTTT. Amino acid sequence: CASRLQGYSNQPQHF. Variable domain in full (rest from reference TRBV19 and TRBJ1-5): DGGITQSPKYLFRKEGQNVTLSCEQNLNHDAMYWYRQDPGQGLRLIYYSQIVNDFQKGDIAEGYSVSREKKESFPLTVTSAQKNPTAFYLCASRLQGYSNQPQHFGDGTRLSIL.

As for this clonotype: One base away lies a much larger clone, so this may be a sequencing read error. The chain links TRBV12-3 or TRBV12-4 to TRBJ1-4; D is possibly TRBD1 (5 bases). The CDR3 extends over 15 amino acids. The CDR3 spells CTSSLGQGLNEKLFF. In DNA form, the CDR3 reads TGTACCAGCAGTTTAGGGCAGGGCCTTAATGAAAAACTGTTTTTT.